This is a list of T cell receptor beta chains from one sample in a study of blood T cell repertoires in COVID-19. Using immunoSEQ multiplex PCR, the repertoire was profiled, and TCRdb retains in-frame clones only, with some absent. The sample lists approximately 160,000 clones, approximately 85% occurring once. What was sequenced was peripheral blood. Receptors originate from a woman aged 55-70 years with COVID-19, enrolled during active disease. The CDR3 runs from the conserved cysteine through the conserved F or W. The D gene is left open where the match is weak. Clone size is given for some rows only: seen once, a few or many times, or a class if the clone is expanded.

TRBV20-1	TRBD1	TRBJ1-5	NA	CSANDRASNQPQHF	TGCAGTGCTAATGACAGGGCCAGCAATCAGCCCCAGCATTTT
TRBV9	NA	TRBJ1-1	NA	CASSVGWQGMGEAFF	TGTGCCAGCAGCGTAGGCTGGCAGGGTATGGGTGAAGCTTTCTTT
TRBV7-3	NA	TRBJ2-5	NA	CASSSGSQETQYF	TGTGCCAGCAGCTCCGGGTCCCAAGAGACCCAGTACTTC
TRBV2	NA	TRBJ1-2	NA	CASNQGFYGYTF	TGTGCCAGCAATCAGGGCTTCTATGGCTACACCTTC
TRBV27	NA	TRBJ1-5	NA	CASSAGRPNQPQHF	TGTGCCAGCTCGGCAGGGCGGCCCAATCAGCCCCAGCATTTT
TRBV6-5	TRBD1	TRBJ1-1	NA	CASSLNRGSVTEAFF	TGTGCCAGCAGTTTAAACAGGGGATCGGTCACTGAAGCTTTCTTT
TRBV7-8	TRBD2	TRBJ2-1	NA	CASSLRTSGHNEQFF	TGTGCCAGCAGCTTAAGGACTAGCGGTCACAATGAGCAGTTCTTC
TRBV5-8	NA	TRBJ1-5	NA	CASSLYVNQPQHF	TGTGCCAGCAGCTTGTATGTCAATCAGCCCCAGCATTTT
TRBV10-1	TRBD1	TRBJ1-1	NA	CASSRTGTGVAFF	TGCGCCAGCAGTAGAACCGGGACAGGGGTTGCTTTCTTT
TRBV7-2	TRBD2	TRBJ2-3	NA	CASSLTSGGSSSTDTQYF	TGTGCCAGCAGCTTAACTAGCGGGGGCTCAAGTAGCACAGATACGCAGTATTTT
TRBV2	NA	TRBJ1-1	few	CASNAVLGVDTEAFF	TGTGCCAGCAACGCCGTACTCGGAGTGGACACTGAAGCTTTCTTT
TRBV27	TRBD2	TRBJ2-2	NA	CASSRTSGSLGGELFF	TGTGCCAGCAGCAGGACTAGCGGGAGTTTGGGCGGGGAGCTGTTTTTT
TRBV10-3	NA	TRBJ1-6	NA	CAISESPRSPLHF	TGTGCCATCAGTGAGTCGCCGAGGTCACCCCTCCACTTT
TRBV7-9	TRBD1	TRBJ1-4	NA	CASSFSGGTGEKLFF	TGTGCCAGCAGTTTCTCAGGGGGAACGGGTGAAAAACTGTTTTTT
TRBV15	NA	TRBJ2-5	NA	CATSRAPRGYQETQYF	TGTGCCACCAGCAGAGCACCGAGGGGGTACCAAGAGACCCAGTACTTC
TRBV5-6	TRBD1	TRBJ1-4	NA	CASSRTGLTTNEKLFF	TGTGCCAGCAGTCGGACAGGGCTTACAACTAATGAAAAACTGTTTTTT
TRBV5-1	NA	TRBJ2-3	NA	CASSLYQGLSTDTQYF	TGCGCCAGCAGCTTGTACCAGGGTCTCTCCACAGATACGCAGTATTTT
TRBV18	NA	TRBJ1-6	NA	CASSPRADRGNSPLHF	TGTGCCAGCTCACCGAGGGCAGACCGCGGAAATTCACCCCTCCACTTT
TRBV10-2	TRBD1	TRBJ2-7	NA	CASRGTGTGDYEQYF	TGCGCCAGCAGAGGAACCGGGACAGGAGACTACGAGCAGTACTTC
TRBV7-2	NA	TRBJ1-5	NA	CASSLHPRGSNQPQHF	TGTGCCAGCAGCCTACACCCGCGGGGAAGCAATCAGCCCCAGCATTTT
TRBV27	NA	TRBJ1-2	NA	CASSSNGGYTF	TGTGCCAGCAGTTCTAACGGGGGCTACACCTTC
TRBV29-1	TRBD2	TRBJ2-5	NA	CSVVPSGQETQYF	TGCAGCGTTGTCCCTAGCGGCCAAGAGACCCAGTACTTC
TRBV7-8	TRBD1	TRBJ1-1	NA	CASSSGQGHTEAFF	TGTGCCAGCAGCTCCGGACAGGGTCACACTGAAGCTTTCTTT
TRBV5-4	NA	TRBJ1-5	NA	CASSSGGDIGVGSQHF	TGTGCCAGCAGCTCGGGGGGTGACATCGGAGTTGGGTCCCAGCATTTT
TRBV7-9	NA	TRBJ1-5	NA	CASSLGHSNQPQHF	TGTGCCAGCAGCTTAGGGCATAGCAATCAGCCCCAGCATTTT
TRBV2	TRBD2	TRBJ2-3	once	CASRASGLPPDTQYF	TGTGCCAGCAGAGCATCGGGACTACCGCCAGATACGCAGTATTTT
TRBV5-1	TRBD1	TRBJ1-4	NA	CASSPPTGGNEKLFF	TGCGCCAGCAGCCCCCCGACAGGGGGTAATGAAAAACTGTTTTTT
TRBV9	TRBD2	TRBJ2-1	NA	CASSVAGGSSYNEQFF	TGTGCCAGCAGTGTAGCGGGGGGGAGCTCCTACAATGAGCAGTTCTTC
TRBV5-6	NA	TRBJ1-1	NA	CASSGGGRGTEAFF	TGTGCCAGCAGCGGTGGAGGCAGGGGCACTGAAGCTTTCTTT
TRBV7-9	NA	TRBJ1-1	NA	CASSIDRLNTEAFF	TGTGCCAGCAGCATTGACAGATTGAACACTGAAGCTTTCTTT
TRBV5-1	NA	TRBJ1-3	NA	CASSLGPRGSGNTIYF	TGCGCCAGCAGCTTGGGACCCCGCGGTTCTGGAAACACCATATATTTT
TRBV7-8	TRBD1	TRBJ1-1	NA	CASSLSPTGGTEAFF	TGTGCCAGCAGCTTATCCCCTACAGGGGGCACTGAAGCTTTCTTT
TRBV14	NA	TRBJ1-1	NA	CASSQEGHRNTEAFF	TGTGCCAGCAGCCAAGAGGGACACAGGAACACTGAAGCTTTCTTT
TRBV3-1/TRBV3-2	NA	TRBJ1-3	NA	CASRPGLWKHHIF	TGTGCCAGCAGACCGGGACTCTGGAAACACCATATATTT
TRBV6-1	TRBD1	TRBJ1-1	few	CASSETRARGTEAFF	TGTGCCAGCAGTGAAACTAGGGCCAGGGGGACTGAAGCTTTCTTT
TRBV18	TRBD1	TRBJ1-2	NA	CASSPLTGQGGNYGYTF	TGTGCCAGCTCACCCTTGACTGGACAGGGCGGGAACTATGGCTACACCTTC
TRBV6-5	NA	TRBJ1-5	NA	CASSIKGRQPQHF	TGTGCCAGCAGTATAAAGGGGCGTCAGCCCCAGCATTTT
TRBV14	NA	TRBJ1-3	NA	CASSQPNVGVSSGNTIYF	TGTGCCAGCAGCCAACCGAACGTCGGGGTTAGCTCTGGAAACACCATATATTTT
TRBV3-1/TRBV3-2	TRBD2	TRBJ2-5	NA	CASSQDRAGGKETQYF	TGTGCCAGCAGCCAAGACAGGGCGGGGGGCAAGGAGACCCAGTACTTC
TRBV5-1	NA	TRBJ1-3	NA	CASSLAGASISGNTIYF	TGCGCCAGCAGCTTGGCCGGTGCGAGTATCTCTGGAAACACCATATATTTT
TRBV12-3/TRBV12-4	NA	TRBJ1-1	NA	CASSLAENTEAFF	TGTGCCAGCAGTTTGGCGGAGAACACTGAAGCTTTCTTT
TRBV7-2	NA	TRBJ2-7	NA	CASSLKGFRGEYEQYF	TGTGCCAGCAGCTTAAAAGGCTTCCGGGGAGAGTACGAGCAGTACTTC